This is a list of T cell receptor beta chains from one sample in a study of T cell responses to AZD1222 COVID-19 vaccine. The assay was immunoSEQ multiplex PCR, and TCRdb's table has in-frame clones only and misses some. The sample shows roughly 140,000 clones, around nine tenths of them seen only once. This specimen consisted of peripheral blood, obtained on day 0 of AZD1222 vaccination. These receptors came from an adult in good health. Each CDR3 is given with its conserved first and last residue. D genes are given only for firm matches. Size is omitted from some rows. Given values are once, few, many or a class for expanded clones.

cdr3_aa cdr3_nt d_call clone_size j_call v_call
CAWRVAGGRGELFF TGTGCCTGGAGGGTTGCGGGGGGGCGCGGGGAGCTGTTTTTT TRBD2 - TRBJ2-2 TRBV30
CAWSEGLPEEKLFF TGTGCCTGGAGTGAAGGACTGCCGGAAGAAAAACTGTTTTTT - - TRBJ1-4 TRBV30
CASSLSGGEAFF TGCGCCAGCAGCTTGTCGGGGGGTGAAGCTTTCTTT - - TRBJ1-1 TRBV5-1
CASSLRDRGRSGTGELFF TGTGCCAGCAGCCTCCGGGACAGGGGGCGCTCGGGCACCGGGGAGCTGTTTTTT TRBD1 - TRBJ2-2 TRBV7-2
CASNLGTGRSGSAEAFF TGTGCCAGCAACTTAGGGACAGGGAGATCGGGTAGCGCTGAAGCTTTCTTT TRBD1 - TRBJ1-1 TRBV5-4
CASGSGGAWGTEAFF TGTGCCAGCGGATCGGGTGGGGCCTGGGGCACTGAAGCTTTCTTT - - TRBJ1-1 TRBV7-2
CAWSRNLEQYF TGTGCCTGGAGCCGAAATCTCGAGCAGTACTTC - - TRBJ2-7 TRBV30
CASSLDRALYQETQYF TGTGCCAGCAGCTTAGATCGGGCCCTGTATCAAGAGACCCAGTACTTC - - TRBJ2-5 TRBV11-2
CASSLGLGTSHNEQFF TGTGCCAGCAGCTTAGGGCTGGGGACTAGCCACAATGAGCAGTTCTTC TRBD2 - TRBJ2-1 TRBV7-9
CASSQGRGGNQPQHF TGTGCCAGCAGCCAGGGGAGGGGGGGCAATCAGCCCCAGCATTTT - - TRBJ1-5 TRBV3-1/TRBV3-2
CASSQDSYEQYF TGTGCCAGCAGCCAAGATTCCTACGAGCAGTACTTC - - TRBJ2-7 TRBV6-5
CASSYTPTTSGIYNEQFF TGTGCCAGCAGTTACACCCCCACTACTAGCGGGATCTACAATGAGCAGTTCTTC TRBD2 - TRBJ2-1 TRBV6-2/TRBV6-3
CASSSGVYTEAFF TGTGCCAGCAGTTCAGGGGTTTACACTGAAGCTTTCTTT - - TRBJ1-1 TRBV6-5
CATSDQGYGYTF TGTGCCACCAGTGATCAGGGCTATGGCTACACCTTC - - TRBJ1-2 TRBV24-1
CASSSGSPGKGEAFF TGTGCCAGCAGTTCTGGTTCGCCTGGGAAGGGTGAAGCTTTCTTT - - TRBJ1-1 TRBV27
CASSLDTGAGQPQHF TGTGCCAGCAGCTTGGACACAGGGGCGGGTCAGCCCCAGCATTTT TRBD1 - TRBJ1-5 TRBV5-5
CATSRVYNEQFF TGTGCCACCAGCAGAGTTTACAATGAGCAGTTCTTC - - TRBJ2-1 TRBV15
CASSSISGKQFF TGTGCCAGCAGCTCTATTAGCGGGAAGCAGTTCTTC TRBD2 - TRBJ2-1 TRBV7-9
CASSLEAAIKIGGNTEAFF TGTGCCAGCAGCTTGGAGGCGGCCATAAAGATCGGCGGGAACACTGAAGCTTTCTTT - few TRBJ1-1 TRBV5-4
CASSQEPQTVRRIIYGYTF TGTGCCAGCAGCCAAGAACCTCAGACAGTCCGACGCATCATTTATGGCTACACCTTC - - TRBJ1-2 TRBV4-2
CASSQDRGLGELFF TGTGCCAGTAGTCAGGACAGGGGGCTCGGGGAGCTGTTTTTT TRBD1 - TRBJ2-2 TRBV19
CASRLDRGNEKLFF TGTGCCAGCAGATTAGACAGGGGAAATGAAAAACTGTTTTTT TRBD1 - TRBJ1-4 TRBV7-9
CASSLGQGSGGYTF TGTGCCAGCAGCCTAGGACAGGGCTCGGGTGGCTACACCTTC TRBD1 - TRBJ1-2 TRBV6-5
CASSVYLPPRQGFIGYTF TGTGCCAGCAGCGTATACCTCCCCCCCCGACAGGGTTTTATCGGCTACACCTTC TRBD1 - TRBJ1-2 TRBV9